There are many counts of the clone carrying this TCR beta chain. The antigen is undetermined. This entry is derived from a study of early T cells in non-severe SARS-CoV-2 infection. Study context: RNA in bulk from unsorted whole blood was sequenced, and chains were unpaired. Study-level findings and limits: VDJdb-based matching was biased toward anti-spike CD8 responses and missed private and CD4 specificities.

V lost 1 base to trimming and J lost 4 bases, with 11 bases between them. There are 14 residues in the CDR3. Germline-derived CDR1 and CDR2 are GTSNPN and SVGIG (reference sequence). Individual cDNA molecules received unique molecular identifiers during library preparation. TCRdb itself ran the 5' RACE reads through MiXCR, one entry per CDR3 protein. The repertoire has almost 85,000 distinct CDR3 sequences, over 10% of them found once; the top ten carry over 2%. The sample was whole blood. The chain employs TRBV30 and TRBJ1-5, with D perhaps matching TRBD1 (5 bases). The TCR was taken from an adult who was a healthcare worker with PCR-confirmed SARS-CoV-2 infection or an uninfected control (not recorded which). In nucleotides, the CDR3 is TGTGCCTGGAGTGAAGGCAGGGTGAATCAGCCCCAGCATTTT. Its translation is CAWSEGRVNQPQHF.